This T cell receptor beta chain was sequenced during a study of T cell repertoires in cytomegalovirus infection. Across the whole study: Both recently identified HLA-C-restricted and well-studied HLA-B-restricted CMV epitopes were used in the study. A matching HLA type, together with CMV infection, was signaled by public TCR beta signatures.

The study, taken as a whole, reports: Based on cumulative public TCR beta family frequency, carriers of CMV plus the relevant HLA were identified. HLA-C-restricted CMV-specific TCR beta clonotypes were dominant in the ex vivo response.

The length of the CDR3 is 15 residues. CDR1 SGHAT and CDR2 FQDESV come from the germline V gene (reference sequence). V was cut by 9 bases and J by 5 bases, with 19 bases left in between. This clonotype was picked up a small number of times. Antigen: not known. Using its own MiXCR run on the reads, TCRdb lists one record per CDR3 protein. The data hold approximately 990,000 distinct CDR3 sequences, with roughly 30% observed a single time. V usage is TRBV11-1 and J usage is TRBJ2-2; D not resolved. The source is a human donor in good health (CMV status not recorded). Some clones in this sample may be carry-over from other donors' samples. The sequenced sample was cultured CD8+ T cells from PBMCs, obtained from culture after CMV antigen stimulation. This CDR3 reads CASVGLNAITGELFF. The CDR3 DNA reads TGTGCCAGTGTGGGCCTAAACGCTATTACCGGGGAGCTGTTTTTT.